This T cell receptor (beta chain) was profiled in a study of shared T cell receptors in the human thymus. Profiling relied on immunoSEQ multiplex PCR, and the TCRdb table lists in-frame clones only, not all of them. In the table there are roughly 560,000 clones, 75% to 80% of which are singletons. The CDR3 runs 15 residues. Germline V lookup: CDR1 MNHEY, CDR2 SVGAGI. J lost 6 bases, V lost 6 bases, and 3 bases had no gene match. The same sample was also studied in work on human thymus T cells. Per that paper: The source of the thymus tissue was resections taken during corrective heart surgery. What related research reported was that thymic repertoires overlapped highly among unrelated individuals.

This TCR was recovered from a boy under three years old with a congenital heart defect. V is TRBV6-5 and J is TRBJ2-2; 14 bases are shared with TRBD2. The material sequenced was thymocytes. The CDR3 reads CASRGLAGDPGELFF. The CDR3 bases are TGTGCCAGCAGGGGACTAGCGGGAGATCCCGGGGAGCTGTTTTTT.